This T cell receptor (beta chain) was documented in a study of CD8 T cells in Susac syndrome. Germline-derived CDR1 and CDR2 are SGDLS and YYNGEE. V dropped 4 bases and J dropped 4 bases, with 8 bases sitting between them. This CDR3 comprises 13 residues. Reverse transcription of roughly 0.5 to 1 ug RNA used random hexamers. MiXCR, run by TCRdb on the immunoSEQ multiplex PCR reads, gives a single entry per CDR3 protein. The sample carries under 200,000 distinct CDR3 sequences, 95% to 96% recorded once. Sequenced material: CD4+ T cells from PBMCs. The chain carries TRBV9 and TRBJ2-2, with D unclear. This clonotype was obtained from a human donor with Susac syndrome. CDR3 nucleotide sequence: TGTGCCAGCAGCTATGGGGTCACCGGGGAGCTGTTTTTT. It translates to CASSYGVTGELFF.